This TCR beta chain was obtained from a study of blood T cell repertoires in COVID-19. Study in general: The origin of the acute and convalescent COVID-19 samples was the United States, Italy and Spain.

There are 15 residues in the CDR3. CDR1 is KGHDR and CDR2 is SFDVKD in the germline V gene. Trimming removed 3 bases at V and 6 bases at J, with 13 bases between. In the authors' workflow: Scientists estimated how many nucleated cells there were by amplifying reference gene primers. TCRdb's copy holds only in-frame clones and misses some; the assay was immunoSEQ multiplex PCR. V and J calls and clone size come straight from that table; D and trimming were deduced from the DNA. This table has around 110,000 clones, 70% to 85% appearing once. This receptor was identified in a man between 65 and 80 years old with active or convalescent COVID-19. Sequenced sample: peripheral blood. The chain joins TRBV24-1 to TRBJ2-2; D not resolved. The CDR3 DNA reads as TGTGCCACCAGTGATACCGCTAGTACTGCCGGGGAGCTGTTTTTT. Amino acid sequence: CATSDTASTAGELFF.